This TCR beta chain was identified in a study of T cells in Graves' hyperthyroidism and ophthalmopathy. This clonotype was recorded at least ten times. Amplification of TCR beta CDR3 regions was performed using RNA transcripts as template. TCR CDR3 regions were first amplified by RT-PCR with HTBI primers. A single record per CDR3 protein comes from TCRdb applying MiXCR to the multiplex PCR reads. The sample holds about 380,000 distinct CDR3 sequences, 13% seen once. This sequence originates from a man aged 25-40 years with Graves' hyperthyroidism that later progressed to Graves' ophthalmopathy. The sequencing input was blood.

CDR3 DNA: TGTGCCAGCAGTTTGGTGTCAGGGTATGAGCAGTTCTTC. The encoded protein is CASSLVSGYEQFF. This chain joins TRBV28 and TRBJ2-1; D perhaps matches TRBD1 (5 bases). V was trimmed by 3 bases and J by 8 bases, leaving 11 bases between them. This CDR3 has 13 residues. CDR1 is MDHEN and CDR2 is SYDVKM in the germline V gene.